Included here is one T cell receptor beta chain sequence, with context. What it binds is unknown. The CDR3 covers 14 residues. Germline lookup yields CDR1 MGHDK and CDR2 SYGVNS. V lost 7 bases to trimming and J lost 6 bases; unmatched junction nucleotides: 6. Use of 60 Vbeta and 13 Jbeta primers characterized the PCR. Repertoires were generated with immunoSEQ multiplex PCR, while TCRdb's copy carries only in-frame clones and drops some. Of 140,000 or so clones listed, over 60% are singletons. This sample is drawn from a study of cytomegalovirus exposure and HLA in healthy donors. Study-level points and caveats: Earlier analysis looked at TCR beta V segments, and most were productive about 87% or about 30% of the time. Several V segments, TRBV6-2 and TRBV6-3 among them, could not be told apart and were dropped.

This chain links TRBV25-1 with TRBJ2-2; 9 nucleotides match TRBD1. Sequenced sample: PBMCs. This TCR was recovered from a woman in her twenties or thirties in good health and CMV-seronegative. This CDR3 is CASTGTGTSGELFF. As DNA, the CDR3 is TGTGCCAGCACCGGGACAGGGACCTCCGGGGAGCTGTTTTTT.